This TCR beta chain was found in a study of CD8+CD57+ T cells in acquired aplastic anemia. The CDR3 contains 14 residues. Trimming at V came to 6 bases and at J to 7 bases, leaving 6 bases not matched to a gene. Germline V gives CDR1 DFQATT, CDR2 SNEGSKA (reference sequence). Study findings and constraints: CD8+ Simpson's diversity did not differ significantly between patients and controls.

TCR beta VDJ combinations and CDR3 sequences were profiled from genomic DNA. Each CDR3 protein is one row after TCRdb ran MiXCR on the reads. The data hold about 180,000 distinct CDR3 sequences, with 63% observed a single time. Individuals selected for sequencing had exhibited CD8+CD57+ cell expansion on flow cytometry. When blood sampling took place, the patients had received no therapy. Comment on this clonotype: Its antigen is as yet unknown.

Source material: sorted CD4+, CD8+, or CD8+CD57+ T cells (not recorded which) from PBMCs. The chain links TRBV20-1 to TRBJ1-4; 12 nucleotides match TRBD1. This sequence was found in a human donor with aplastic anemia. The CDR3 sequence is CSAHWGQGAEKLFF. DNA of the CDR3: TGCAGTGCCCATTGGGGACAGGGGGCTGAAAAACTGTTTTTT.